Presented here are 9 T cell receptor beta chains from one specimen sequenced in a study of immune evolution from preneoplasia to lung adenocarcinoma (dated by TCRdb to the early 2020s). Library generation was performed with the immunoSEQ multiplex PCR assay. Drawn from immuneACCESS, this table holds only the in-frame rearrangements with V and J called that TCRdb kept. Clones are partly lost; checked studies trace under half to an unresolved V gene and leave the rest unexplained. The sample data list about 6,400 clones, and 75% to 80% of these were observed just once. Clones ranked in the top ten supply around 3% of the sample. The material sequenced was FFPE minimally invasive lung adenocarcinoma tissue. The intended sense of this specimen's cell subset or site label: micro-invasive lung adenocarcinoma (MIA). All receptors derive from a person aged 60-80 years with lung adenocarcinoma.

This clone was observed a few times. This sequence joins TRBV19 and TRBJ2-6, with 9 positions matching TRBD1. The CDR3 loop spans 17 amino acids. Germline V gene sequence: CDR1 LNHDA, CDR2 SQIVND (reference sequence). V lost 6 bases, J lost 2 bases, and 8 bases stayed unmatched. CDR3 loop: CASSLRTGDAGANVLTF. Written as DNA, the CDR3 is TGTGCCAGTAGCCTTAGGACAGGGGATGCTGGGGCCAACGTCCTGACTTTC.

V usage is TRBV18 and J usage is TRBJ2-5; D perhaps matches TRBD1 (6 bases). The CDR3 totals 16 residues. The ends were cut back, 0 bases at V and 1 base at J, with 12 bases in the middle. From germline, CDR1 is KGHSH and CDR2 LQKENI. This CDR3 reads CASSPPGAGPQETQYF. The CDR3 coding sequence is TGTGCCAGCTCACCACCGGGGGCAGGCCCCCAAGAGACCCAGTACTTC.

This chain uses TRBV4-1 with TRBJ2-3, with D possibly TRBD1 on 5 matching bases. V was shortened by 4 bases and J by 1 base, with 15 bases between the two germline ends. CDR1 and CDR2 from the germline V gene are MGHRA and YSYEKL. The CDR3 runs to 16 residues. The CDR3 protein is CASSPFDSLGTDTQYF. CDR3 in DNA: TGCGCCAGCAGCCCATTCGACAGCCTTGGCACAGATACGCAGTATTTT.

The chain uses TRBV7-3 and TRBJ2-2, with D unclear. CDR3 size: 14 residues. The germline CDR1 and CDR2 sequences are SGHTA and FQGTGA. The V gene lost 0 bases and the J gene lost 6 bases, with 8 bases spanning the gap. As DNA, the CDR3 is TGTGCCAGCAGCTTAACTTCGGCTGCCGGGGAGCTGTTTTTT. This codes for CASSLTSAAGELFF.

CDR3 in amino acids: CASSLRRPSGGGEQFF. The CDR3 DNA sequence: TGTGCCAGCAGTTTACGCCGTCCTAGCGGAGGGGGTGAGCAGTTCTTC. V and J are TRBV27 and TRBJ2-1, with D maybe TRBD2 (7 bases). The CDR3 contains 16 residues. CDR1 and CDR2 from the germline V gene are MNHEY and SMNVEV (reference sequence). V was cut by 2 bases and J by 9 bases, with 20 bases left in between.

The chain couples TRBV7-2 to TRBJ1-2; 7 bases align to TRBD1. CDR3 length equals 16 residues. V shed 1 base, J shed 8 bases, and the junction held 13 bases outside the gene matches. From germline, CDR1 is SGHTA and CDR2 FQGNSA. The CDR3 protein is CASSLGGTGVINGYTF. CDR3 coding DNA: TGTGCCAGCAGCTTAGGGGGTACAGGGGTAATAAACGGCTACACCTTC.

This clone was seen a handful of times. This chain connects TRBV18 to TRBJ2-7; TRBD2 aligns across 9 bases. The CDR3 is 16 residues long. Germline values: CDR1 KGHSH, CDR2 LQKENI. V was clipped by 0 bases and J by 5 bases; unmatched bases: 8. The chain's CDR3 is CASSPPLSSGNDEQYF. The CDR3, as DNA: TGTGCCAGCTCACCACCTTTGTCTAGCGGGAACGACGAGCAGTACTTC. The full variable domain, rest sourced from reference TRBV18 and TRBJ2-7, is NAGVMQNPRHLVRRRGQEARLRCSPMKGHSHVYWYRQLPEEGLKFMVYLQKENIIDESGMPKERFSAEFPKEGPSILRIQQVVRGDSAAYFCASSPPLSSGNDEQYFGPGTRLTVT.

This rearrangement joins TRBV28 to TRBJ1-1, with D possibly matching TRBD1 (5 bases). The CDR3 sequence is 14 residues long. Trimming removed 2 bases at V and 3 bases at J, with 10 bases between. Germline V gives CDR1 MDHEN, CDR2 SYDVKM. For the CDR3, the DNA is TGTGCCAGCAGTTTACAGGGTAGGGACACTGAAGCTTTCTTT. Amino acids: CASSLQGRDTEAFF.

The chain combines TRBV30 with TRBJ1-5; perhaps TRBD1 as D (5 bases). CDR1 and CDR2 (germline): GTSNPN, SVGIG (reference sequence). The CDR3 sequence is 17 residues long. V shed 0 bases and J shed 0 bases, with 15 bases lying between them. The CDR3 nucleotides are TGTGCCTGGAGTGTAGGTGGGGCAGAGCGTAGCAATCAGCCCCAGCATTTT. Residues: CAWSVGGAERSNQPQHF.